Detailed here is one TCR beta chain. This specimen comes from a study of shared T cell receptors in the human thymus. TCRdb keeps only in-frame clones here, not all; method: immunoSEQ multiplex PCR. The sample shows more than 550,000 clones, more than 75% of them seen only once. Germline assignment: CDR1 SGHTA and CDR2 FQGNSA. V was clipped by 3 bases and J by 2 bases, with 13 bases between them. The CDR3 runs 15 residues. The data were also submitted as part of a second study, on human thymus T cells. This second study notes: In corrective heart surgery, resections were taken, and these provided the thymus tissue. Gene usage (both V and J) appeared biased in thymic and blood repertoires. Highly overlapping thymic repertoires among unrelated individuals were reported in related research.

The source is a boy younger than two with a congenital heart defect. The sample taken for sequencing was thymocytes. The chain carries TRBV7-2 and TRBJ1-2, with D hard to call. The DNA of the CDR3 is TGTGCCAGCAGCTTCGGTCTAGAAGGCAACTATGGCTACACCTTC. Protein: CASSFGLEGNYGYTF. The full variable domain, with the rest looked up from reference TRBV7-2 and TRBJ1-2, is GAGVSQSPSNKVTEKGKDVELRCDPISGHTALYWYRQSLGQGLEFLIYFQGNSAPDKSGLPSDRFSAERTGGSVSTLTIQRTQQEDSAVYLCASSFGLEGNYGYTFGSGTRLTVV.